This T cell receptor beta chain comes out of a study of T cell responses to AZD1222 COVID-19 vaccine. Data came from immunoSEQ multiplex PCR; TCRdb stores just in-frame clones and leaves some out. The table includes around 100,000 clones, 91% detected once. Germline loops: CDR1 SGHRS, CDR2 YFSETQ. V lost 1 base to trimming and J lost 2 bases, with 0 bases between them. The CDR3 extends over 11 amino acids. This chain uses TRBV5-1 with TRBJ1-1; D remains unclear. The material was peripheral blood, obtained on day 0 of AZD1222 vaccination. The TCR sequence derives from an adult in good health. CDR3: CASSLNTEAFF. CDR3 DNA: TGCGCCAGCAGCTTGAACACTGAAGCTTTCTTT.